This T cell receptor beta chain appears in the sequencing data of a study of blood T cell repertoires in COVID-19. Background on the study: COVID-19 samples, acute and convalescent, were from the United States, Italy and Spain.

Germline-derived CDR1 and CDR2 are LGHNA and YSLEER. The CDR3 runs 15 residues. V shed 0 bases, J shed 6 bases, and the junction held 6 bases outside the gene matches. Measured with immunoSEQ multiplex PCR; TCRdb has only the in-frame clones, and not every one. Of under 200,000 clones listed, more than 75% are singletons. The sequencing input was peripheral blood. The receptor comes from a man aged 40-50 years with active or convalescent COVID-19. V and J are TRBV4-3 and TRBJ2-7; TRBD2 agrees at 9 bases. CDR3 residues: CASSQESGLATEQYF. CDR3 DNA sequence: TGCGCCAGCAGCCAAGAGTCTGGACTAGCGACCGAGCAGTACTTC.